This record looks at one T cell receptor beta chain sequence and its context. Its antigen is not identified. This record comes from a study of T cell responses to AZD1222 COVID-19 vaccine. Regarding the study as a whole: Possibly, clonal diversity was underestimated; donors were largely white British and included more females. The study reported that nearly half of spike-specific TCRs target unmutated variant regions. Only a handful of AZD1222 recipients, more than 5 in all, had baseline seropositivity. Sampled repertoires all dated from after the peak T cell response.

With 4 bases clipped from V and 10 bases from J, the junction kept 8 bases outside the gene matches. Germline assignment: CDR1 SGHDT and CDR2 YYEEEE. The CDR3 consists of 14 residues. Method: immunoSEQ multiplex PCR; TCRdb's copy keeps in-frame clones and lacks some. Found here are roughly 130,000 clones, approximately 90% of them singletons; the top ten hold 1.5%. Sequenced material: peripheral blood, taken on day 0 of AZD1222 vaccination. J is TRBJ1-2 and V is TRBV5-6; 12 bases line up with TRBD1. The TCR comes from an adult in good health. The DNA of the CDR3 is TGTGCCAGCAGCAGGGACAGGGGGCGATTCTTCTACACCTTC. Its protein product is CASSRDRGRFFYTF.